The clone carrying this TCR beta chain was detected a few times. Its antigen is undetermined. This record comes from a study of T-cell memory formation after mild COVID-19. Across the whole study: TCR clusters were largely donor specific.

5'RACE, which relied on constant-segment primers, yielded TCR alpha and TCR beta cDNA libraries carrying sample barcodes and UMIs. TCRdb reprocessed the 5' RACE reads via MiXCR and lists one record per CDR3 protein. The table records some 120,000 distinct CDR3 sequences, about 16% of them present only once. CDR1 is MNHEY, CDR2 SMNVEV, per germline (reference sequence). V shed 2 bases and J 7 bases; nucleotides not matched to a gene: 9. This CDR3 is built from 15 residues. Study-level findings and limits: Second-wave clones reaching peak frequency on day 37 lacked confirmed SARS-CoV-2 specificity. From day 15 to 85, contracting clones were balanced between CD4 and CD8, whereas later expanders leaned toward CD4+.

The material sequenced was PBMCs or a T cell subset sorted from them (not recorded which). This sequence joins TRBV27 and TRBJ2-5, with TRBD2 identical over 8 bases. The receptor's source is an adult woman who had mild COVID-19 (a few samples of this study predate the infection). Cell type and time point are not known. CDR3 region: CASSLRAGGQWTQYF. In DNA, the CDR3 is TGTGCCAGCAGTTTAAGGGCGGGAGGACAATGGACCCAGTACTTC.